This T cell receptor beta chain was profiled in a study of identical twins. This clonotype came up a few times. MiXCR was run by TCRdb on the 5' RACE reads, yielding one entry per CDR3 protein. The sample has under 800,000 distinct CDR3 sequences, roughly 20% seen once; the top ten hold 4% to 5.5%. The J segment lost 3 bases and the V segment lost 1 base, leaving 3 bases of the junction unmatched. The CDR3 totals 16 residues. From germline, CDR1 is LGHDT and CDR2 YNNKEL (reference sequence). These data are also associated with another study on T cells expressing NK-cell markers. That report adds: Top CD8+ clonotypes included the dominant CD3+CD56+NKG2C+ clonotypes in 5 or 6 donors.

The sequence was collected from a young woman in good health. Source material: PBMCs. The rearrangement joins TRBV3-1 to TRBJ2-7, with 13 bases fitting TRBD2. For the CDR3, the DNA is TGTGCCAGCAGCCAAGGGGGGACTAGCGGGGTCTACGAGCAGTACTTC. It specifies CASSQGGTSGVYEQYF.